This T cell receptor beta chain was captured in a study of Tregs in tolerant kidney transplant recipients (dated by TCRdb to the late 2010s). Context from the whole study: Before combined kidney and bone marrow transplantation, this study identified donor-specific regulatory T cells using TCRbeta sequencing and then followed those same cells after transplant. TCRbeta repertoire sequencing was used in 3 healthy controls to compare several methods for expanding Tregs specific for an allogeneic donor. Findings and caveats that apply to the study as a whole: The most biologically relevant and donor-specific TCRbeta repertoire appeared to be identified by expanding Tregs with activated donor B cells. Because the study included only a small number of patients, the results must be confirmed in larger populations and under other immunosuppression protocols. Biological reproducibility was not directly assessed, although technical replication error appeared to be minimal.

A distance of 16 bases separates the germline ends of V and J, which lose 9 bases and 5 bases respectively. The germline V gene (reference sequence) gives CDR1 as SEHNR and CDR2 as FQNEAQ. Spanning cysteine to phenylalanine, the CDR3 consists of 13 amino acids. Only the CDR3 DNA stays, 39 bases, in frame from base 1. This clone appeared once. It lacks a known antigen. No much larger clone exists at a distance of one base, and base qualities are not known. Thawed PBMCs were FACS-sorted into unstimulated Tregs (CD4+CD25+CD127-), CD4+ non-Tregs (CD4+CD25-), CD4 cells and CD8 cells. Blood from healthy controls was obtained either from healthy volunteers or as purchased buffy coats. Healthy control blood was processed by Ficoll density gradient to PBMCs and cryopreserved; patient PBMCs were collected before and after transplant. For TCRbeta CDR3 sequencing, genomic DNA was extracted from sorted cells using the QIAGEN DNeasy Blood and Tissue Kit. High-throughput TCRbeta CDR3 sequencing was carried out commercially through immunoSEQ, with PCR amplification with bias correction and internal controls included. Concerning the study's data processing: A unique productive TCRbeta sequence was defined by the CDR3 nucleotide sequence when primers matched, and otherwise by the CDR3 amino acid sequence together with the Vbeta and Jbeta genes. To correct for sorting error, sequences found in more than one sorted population at a frequency ratio of 2:1 or less were discarded, and the remaining shared sequences were assigned to the population with the higher frequency. A sequence was defined as donor-reactive if the sequence was expanded at least 5-fold in CFSE-low cells compared with unstimulated cells and had a frequency of at least 0.01% in CFSE-low cells. Repertoire divergence was quantified by Jensen-Shannon divergence calculated from the top 100 TCRbeta sequences ranked by frequency. For samples with multiple sequencing runs, sorting error was corrected separately for each run before the runs were pooled. Here the immuneACCESS table is served through TCRdb, limited to in-frame sequences with V and J called. Missing clones are a known gap in these copies; in checked studies unresolved V genes cover under half, and the rest lacks a known reason. Clonal size and the V and J genes are those of that table, whereas D and trimming came from the DNA. Recorded for this sample are under 300,000 clones; about 80% of them occurred a single time. The biggest ten clones account for over 0.5% of the sample.

The rearrangement combines TRBV7-9 with TRBJ1-1; the D gene cannot be named for sure. Sequencing input: CD4+ T cells from blood. The TCR sequence derives from a human donor in good health. CDR3 sequence: CARGMVLRTEAFF. The sequenced DNA is TGTGCCAGGGGGATGGTGTTACGGACTGAAGCTTTCTTT.